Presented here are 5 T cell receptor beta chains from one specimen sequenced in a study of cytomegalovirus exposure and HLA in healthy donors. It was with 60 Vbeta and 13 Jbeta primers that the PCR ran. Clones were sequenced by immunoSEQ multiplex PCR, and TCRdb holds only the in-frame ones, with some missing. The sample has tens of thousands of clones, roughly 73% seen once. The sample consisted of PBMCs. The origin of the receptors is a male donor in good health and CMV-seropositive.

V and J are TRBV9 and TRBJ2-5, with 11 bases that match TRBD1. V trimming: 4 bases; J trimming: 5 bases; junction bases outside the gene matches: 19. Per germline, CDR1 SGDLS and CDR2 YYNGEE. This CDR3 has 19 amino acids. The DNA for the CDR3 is TGTGCCAGCAGCCCGGCGGAAGGACAGGGGGCTAATCTTTTTGAGACCCAGTACTTC. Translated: CASSPAEGQGANLFETQYF. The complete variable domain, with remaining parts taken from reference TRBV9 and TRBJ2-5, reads DSGVTQTPKHLITATGQRVTLRCSPRSGDLSVYWYQQSLDQGLQFLIQYYNGEERAKGNILERFSAQQFPDLHSELNLSSLELGDSALYFCASSPAEGQGANLFETQYFGPGTRLLVL.

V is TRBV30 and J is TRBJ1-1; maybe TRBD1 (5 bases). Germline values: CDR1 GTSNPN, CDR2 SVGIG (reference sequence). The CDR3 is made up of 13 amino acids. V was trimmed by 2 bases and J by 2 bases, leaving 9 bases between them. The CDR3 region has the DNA TGTGCCTGGAGTCAGGGTTTAAACACTGAAGCTTTCTTT. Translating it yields CAWSQGLNTEAFF.

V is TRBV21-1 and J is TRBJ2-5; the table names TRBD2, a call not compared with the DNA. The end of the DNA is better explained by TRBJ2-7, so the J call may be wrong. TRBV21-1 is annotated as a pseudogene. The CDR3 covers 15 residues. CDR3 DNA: TGTGCCAGCAGCAAAACTAGCGGGAGCTCCTACGAGCAGTACTTC. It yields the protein CASSKTSGSSYEQYF.

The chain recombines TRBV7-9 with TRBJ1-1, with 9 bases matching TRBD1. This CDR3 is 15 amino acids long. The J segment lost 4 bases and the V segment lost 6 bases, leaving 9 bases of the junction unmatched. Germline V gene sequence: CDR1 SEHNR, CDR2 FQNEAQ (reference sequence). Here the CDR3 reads CASRDYTGGPTEAFF. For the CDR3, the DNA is TGTGCCAGCAGGGACTATACAGGGGGCCCCACTGAAGCTTTCTTT. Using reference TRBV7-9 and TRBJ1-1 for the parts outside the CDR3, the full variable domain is DTGVSQNPRHKITKRGQNVTFRCDPISEHNRLYWYRQTLGQGPEFLTYFQNEAQLEKSRLLSDRFSAERPKGSFSTLEIQRTEQGDSAMYLCASRDYTGGPTEAFFGQGTRLTVV.

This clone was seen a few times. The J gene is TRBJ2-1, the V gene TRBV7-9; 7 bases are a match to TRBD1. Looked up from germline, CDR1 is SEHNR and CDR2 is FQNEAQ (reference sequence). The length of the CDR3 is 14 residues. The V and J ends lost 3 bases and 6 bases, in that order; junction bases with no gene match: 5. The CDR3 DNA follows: TGTGCCAGCAGCTTCCTACAGGGGAGCAATGAGCAGTTCTTC. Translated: CASSFLQGSNEQFF.